Below, 25 T cell receptor beta chains from the same sample are listed, as sequenced in a study of blood T cell repertoires in COVID-19. Assay: immunoSEQ multiplex PCR; the TCRdb copy retains only in-frame clones and omits some. The data hold about 130,000 clones, with roughly 80% observed a single time. The sequencing input was PBMCs or T cells enriched from blood (not recorded which). The receptors were gathered from a man aged 50-59 years who had recovered from COVID-19.

The chain joins TRBV9 to TRBJ2-7; TRBD2 matches at 10 bases. CDR3 length equals 17 residues. With 0 bases clipped from V and 5 bases from J, the junction kept 11 bases outside the gene matches. Germline V gene lookup returns CDR1 SGDLS and CDR2 YYNGEE. The CDR3 DNA reads TGTGCCAGCAGCGTAGGGCTAGCGGGGGCCGCCAGCGACGAGCAGTACTTC. It yields the protein CASSVGLAGAASDEQYF.

The V gene is TRBV11-3, the J gene TRBJ2-3; tentative D call: TRBD2 (6 bases). The germline gives CDR1 SGHNT, CDR2 YENEEA. The CDR3 totals 16 residues. Between the trimmed V and J ends, which lost 5 bases and 1 base, there was a span of 16 bases. The CDR3 nucleotides are TGTGCCAGCAGCCGGGGGACCGTGGGTGGCACAGATACGCAGTATTTT. Its protein is CASSRGTVGGTDTQYF.

The CDR3 nucleotides read TGTGCCAGCAGTTACTCGGCGGTTCTCTATGGCTACACCTTC. Residues: CASSYSAVLYGYTF. This chain connects TRBV6-5 to TRBJ1-2; unclear D gene. The CDR3 has 14 residues. From germline, CDR1 is MNHEY and CDR2 SVGAGI. Between the trimmed V and J ends, which lost 0 bases and 4 bases, there was a span of 9 bases.

The chain couples TRBV9 to TRBJ1-4; 7 bases are shared with TRBD1. The CDR3 spans 15 residues. Germline V gene data show CDR1 as SGDLS and CDR2 as YYNGEE. After removal of 4 bases from V and 3 bases from J, the junction contained 6 bases not matched to a gene. The CDR3: CASSFQGEANEKLFF. The CDR3 nucleotides read TGTGCCAGCAGCTTTCAGGGGGAGGCTAATGAAAAACTGTTTTTT.

This clone was picked up a small number of times. This rearrangement joins TRBV29-1 to TRBJ2-7; 8 bases line up with TRBD1. CDR3 length equals 13 residues. CDR1 is SQVTM, CDR2 ANQGSEA, per germline. Trimming took 6 bases from V and 2 from J; bases not matched to a gene: 6. The CDR3 protein is CSVLDRVAYEQYF. The CDR3 DNA sequence: TGCAGCGTCCTGGACAGGGTTGCCTACGAGCAGTACTTC.

The chain uses TRBV19 and TRBJ2-5; D possibly corresponds to TRBD1 (6 bases). The length of the CDR3 is 16 residues. The ends were cut back, 4 bases at V and 2 bases at J, with 17 bases in the middle. The germline CDR1 and CDR2 sequences are LNHDA and SQIVND (reference sequence). The CDR3 DNA reads as TGTGCCAGTAGTAGACAGGCGAGGGGTCCGCAAGAGACCCAGTACTTC. The encoded protein is CASSRQARGPQETQYF.

The chain employs TRBV19 and TRBJ2-1, with unresolved D. Trimming cost V 3 bases and J 0 bases, with 9 bases left between them. The CDR3 spans 15 residues. Germline CDR1 reads LNHDA; CDR2 reads SQIVND (reference sequence). The CDR3 region is CASSIYRSSYNEQFF. CDR3 in DNA: TGTGCCAGTAGTATCTATAGGAGCTCCTACAATGAGCAGTTCTTC.

V and J are TRBV2 and TRBJ1-5; D gene ambiguous. V was pared by 4 bases and J by 4 bases, with 14 bases between. The CDR3 is made up of 15 amino acids. CDR1 is SNHLY, CDR2 FYNNEI, per germline. This chain's CDR3 is CASSVRGFPNQPQHF. CDR3 bases: TGTGCCAGCAGTGTTCGGGGTTTCCCAAATCAGCCCCAGCATTTT.

This chain connects TRBV2 to TRBJ2-4; 12 bases match TRBD2. J was trimmed by 0 bases and V by 5 bases; bases with no gene match: 11. The CDR3 runs to 19 residues. Germline V gene sequence: CDR1 SNHLY, CDR2 FYNNEI. The CDR3 reads CASSSAGLAGRTAKNIQYF. The DNA for the CDR3 is TGTGCCAGCAGTTCAGCGGGACTAGCGGGTAGAACAGCCAAAAACATTCAGTACTTC.

The rearrangement joins TRBV6-6 to TRBJ2-3, with TRBD1 matching 10 bases. The CDR3 has 17 residues. Germline CDR1 is MNHNY and CDR2 is SVGAGI (reference sequence). Unmatched junction bases numbered 8, after V lost 5 bases and J lost 0 bases. The CDR3 sequence is CASSPSTGGPSTDTQYF. The CDR3 nucleotides read TGTGCCAGCAGTCCGTCGACAGGGGGCCCTAGCACAGATACGCAGTATTTT.

This chain joins TRBV7-2 and TRBJ1-5; no clear D gene. Germline V gene data show CDR1 as SGHTA and CDR2 as FQGNSA. The CDR3 is 13 residues long. The V end lost 2 bases, the J end lost 5 bases, and 7 bases lay between the germline ends. The CDR3 loop is CASSLHADQPQHF. For the CDR3, the DNA is TGTGCCAGCAGCTTACACGCGGATCAGCCCCAGCATTTT.

The chain is built from TRBV28 and TRBJ1-2, with D perhaps matching TRBD1 (5 bases). The CDR3 covers 11 residues. The V end was cut by 5 bases, the J end by 8 bases, with 9 bases between. Germline V gene sequence: CDR1 MDHEN, CDR2 SYDVKM. This chain's CDR3 is CASSVGGGYTF. The CDR3 region has the DNA TGTGCCAGCAGTGTCGGGGGGGGCTACACCTTC.

The chain joins TRBV10-3 to TRBJ2-1, with D perhaps matching TRBD2 (6 bases). Trimming pared 1 base from V and 8 bases from J, leaving 15 bases between. Per germline, CDR1 ENHRY and CDR2 SYGVKD. The CDR3 totals 15 residues. CDR3 sequence: CAISEFPTSRDEQFF. The CDR3 DNA reads as TGTGCCATCAGTGAGTTCCCCACTAGCCGCGATGAGCAGTTCTTC.

This sequence joins TRBV4-3 and TRBJ1-6; weak D call: TRBD1 (5 bases). Between the trimmed V and J ends, which lost 0 bases and 2 bases, there was a span of 20 bases. The germline V gene has CDR1 LGHNA and CDR2 YSLEER. The CDR3 has 20 residues. Written as DNA, the CDR3 is TGCGCCAGCAGCCAAGATTTGGGCGGGGGGAGCGGGGCCTATAATTCACCCCTCCACTTT. Encoded protein: CASSQDLGGGSGAYNSPLHF.

The chain couples TRBV3-1 (or the pseudogene TRBV3-2) to TRBJ1-3, with a tentative D call TRBD1 (5 bases). Trimming shortened V by 6 bases and J by 4 bases, and 13 bases separated the two germline ends. This CDR3 has 14 amino acids. Germline V gene data show CDR1 as LGHDT and CDR2 as YNNKEL (reference sequence). CDR3 sequence: CASRPAGTGNTIYF. CDR3 DNA sequence: TGTGCCAGCAGGCCCGCGGGGACCGGAAACACCATATATTTT.

V gene TRBV19 combines with J gene TRBJ2-7, with 8 bases matching TRBD1. J gave up 3 bases and V 5 bases, and 6 bases lay outside the gene matches. The CDR3 has 14 residues. The germline V gene encodes CDR1 LNHDA and CDR2 SQIVND (reference sequence). The CDR3 coding sequence is TGTGCCAGTAGTTTCGACAGGGGAAGCTACGAGCAGTACTTC. Protein: CASSFDRGSYEQYF.

This chain links TRBV7-3 with TRBJ2-3; no clear D. The CDR3 runs 14 residues. CDR1 is SGHTA, CDR2 FQGTGA, per germline. The V gene lost 4 bases and the J gene lost 5 bases, with 13 bases spanning the gap. CDR3 in amino acids: CASSSSSPLDTQYF. Here the CDR3 DNA reads TGTGCCAGCAGCTCATCCAGTCCTTTAGATACGCAGTATTTT.

The chain recombines TRBV28 with TRBJ1-2; 9 bases match TRBD1. With V trimmed by 9 bases and J by 5 bases, 10 bases remained unmatched. Germline CDR1 and CDR2: MDHEN and SYDVKM. The CDR3 runs to 14 residues. CDR3 region: CASTEQGALYGYTF. For the CDR3, the DNA is TGTGCCAGTACGGAACAGGGGGCTCTGTATGGCTACACCTTC.

J is TRBJ2-3 and V is TRBV28; D might be TRBD1 (5 bases). CDR3 length: 15 amino acids. CDR1 is MDHEN, CDR2 SYDVKM, per germline. Trimming shortened V by 9 bases and J by 2 bases, and 18 bases separated the two germline ends. The DNA of the CDR3 is TGTGCCAGTTCCCGGCGGTGGGGCCTCACAGATACGCAGTATTTT. Amino acid sequence: CASSRRWGLTDTQYF.

The rearrangement links TRBV30 to TRBJ2-2; tentatively, D is TRBD2 (7 bases). The CDR3 is 13 amino acids. Germline V gives CDR1 GTSNPN, CDR2 SVGIG (reference sequence). V was cut by 8 bases and J by 8 bases, with 18 bases left in between. DNA of the CDR3: TGTGCCGCCTCCCGGGGGGCCGGTGGGGAGCTGTTTTTT. Its translation is CAASRGAGGELFF.

Only one count was recorded for this clone. The J gene is TRBJ1-5, the V gene TRBV19; 8 bases align to TRBD1. In germline, CDR1 is LNHDA, CDR2 SQIVND (reference sequence). The CDR3 consists of 16 residues. Germline trimming cut 5 bases from V and 9 bases from J; bases unmatched to any gene: 15. The CDR3 bases are TGTGCCAGTAGTCTCCCGGGACAGGCCTTTGGACGGCCCCAGCATTTT. Translated, it gives CASSLPGQAFGRPQHF.

The chain employs TRBV7-2 and TRBJ2-3; 7 nucleotides align to TRBD1. V was pared by 5 bases and J by 1 base, with 3 bases of the junction left unmatched. This CDR3 region has 14 residues. The V gene's germline CDR1 is SGHTA and CDR2 FQGNSA. This CDR3 is CASSLGTGTDTQYF. CDR3 sequence (DNA): TGTGCCAGCAGCCTGGGGACAGGCACAGATACGCAGTATTTT.

The CDR3 loop is CASSSTFRDRVTKNIQYF. For the CDR3, the DNA is TGTGCCAGCAGCTCCACTTTCCGGGACAGGGTAACCAAAAACATTCAGTACTTC. The V gene is TRBV5-5, the J gene TRBJ2-4, with 9 positions matching TRBD1. Trimming removed 3 bases from V and 2 bases from J; junction bases left unmatched: 12. The V gene's germline CDR1 is SGHKS and CDR2 YYEKEE (reference sequence). The CDR3 has 18 amino acids.

V and J are TRBV7-8 and TRBJ2-1; TRBD2 matches 11 bases. Germline V gene data show CDR1 as SGHVS and CDR2 as FQNEAQ. The CDR3 contains 17 residues. J was trimmed by 8 bases and V by 3 bases; bases with no gene match: 12. The CDR3 loop is CASSFTLTSGGGDEQFF. DNA for the CDR3: TGTGCCAGCAGCTTCACACTTACTAGCGGGGGCGGGGATGAGCAGTTCTTC.

The gene calls are TRBV5-1 and TRBJ2-1, with 9 bases identical to TRBD1. The CDR3 loop spans 16 amino acids. Looked up from germline, CDR1 is SGHRS and CDR2 is YFSETQ. The V and J ends lost 2 bases and 4 bases, in that order; junction bases with no gene match: 7. CDR3: CASSLTGTGSYNEQFF. CDR3 in DNA: TGCGCCAGCAGCTTAACCGGGACAGGGTCGTACAATGAGCAGTTCTTC.